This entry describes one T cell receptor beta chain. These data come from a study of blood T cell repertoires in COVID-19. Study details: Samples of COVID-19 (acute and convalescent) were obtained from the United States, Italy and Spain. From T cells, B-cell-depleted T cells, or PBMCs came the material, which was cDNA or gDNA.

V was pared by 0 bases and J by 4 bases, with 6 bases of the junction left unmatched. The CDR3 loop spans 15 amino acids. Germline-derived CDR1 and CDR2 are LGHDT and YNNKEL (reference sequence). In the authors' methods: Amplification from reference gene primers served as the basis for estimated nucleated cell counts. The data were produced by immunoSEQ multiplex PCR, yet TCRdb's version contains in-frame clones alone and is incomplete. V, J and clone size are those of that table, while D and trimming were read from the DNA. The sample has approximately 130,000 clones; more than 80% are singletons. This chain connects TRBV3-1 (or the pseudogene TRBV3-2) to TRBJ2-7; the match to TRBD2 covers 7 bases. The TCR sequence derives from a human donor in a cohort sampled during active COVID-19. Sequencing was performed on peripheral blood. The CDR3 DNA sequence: TGTGCCAGCAGCCAAGATCCTAGCGGTTTTTACGAGCAGTACGTC. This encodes CASSQDPSGFYEQYV.